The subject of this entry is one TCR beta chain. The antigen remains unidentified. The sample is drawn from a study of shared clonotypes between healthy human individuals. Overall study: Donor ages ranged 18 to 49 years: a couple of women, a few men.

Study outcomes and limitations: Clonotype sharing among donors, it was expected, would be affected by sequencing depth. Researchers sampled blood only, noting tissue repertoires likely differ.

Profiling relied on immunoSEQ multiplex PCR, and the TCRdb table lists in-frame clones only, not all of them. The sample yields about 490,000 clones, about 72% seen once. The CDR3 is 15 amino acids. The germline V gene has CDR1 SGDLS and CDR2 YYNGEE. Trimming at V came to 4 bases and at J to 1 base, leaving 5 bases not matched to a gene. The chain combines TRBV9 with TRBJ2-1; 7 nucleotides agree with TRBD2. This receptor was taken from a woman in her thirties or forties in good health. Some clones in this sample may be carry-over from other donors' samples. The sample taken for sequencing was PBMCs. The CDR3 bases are TGTGCCAGCAGCCCCCGGGACTATTCCTACAATGAGCAGTTCTTC. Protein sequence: CASSPRDYSYNEQFF.